This TCR beta chain comes out of a study of memory CD4+ T cells and cytomegalovirus serostatus. Per the study methods: After removing out-of-frame reads, around 2.2 million distinct TCRbeta sequences remained. Only in-frame clones appear in the TCRdb table, and some are missing; sequencing was by immunoSEQ multiplex PCR. That table furnishes V, J and clone size, whereas the DNA furnished D and trimming. This sample has around 53,000 clones, with around 80% found just once. The junction had 12 bases not matched to a gene; V was cut back by 3 bases and J by 5 bases. CDR3 length: 16 residues. In germline, CDR1 is SGHRS, CDR2 YFSETQ. Single viable CD3+CD4+CD8-CD45RO+ cells were sorted as the memory CD4+ T cells. Donors' CMV status reflects serum IgG against pp150, pp28, p38, p52.

This receptor was identified in an adult in good health and CMV-seropositive. The chain couples TRBV5-1 to TRBJ1-1; 8 bases line up with TRBD1. The sequencing input was memory CD4+ T cells from blood. CDR3 nucleotide sequence: TGCGCCAGCAGCTCGGTCGGACAGGGATTGGTGACTGAAGCTTTCTTT. Translated, it gives CASSSVGQGLVTEAFF.